A single sample gave rise to the 24 T cell receptor beta chains below, sequenced in a study of T cell responses to AZD1222 COVID-19 vaccine. Produced via immunoSEQ multiplex PCR; TCRdb's table is partial and in-frame only. This sample carries about 140,000 clones, approximately 93% of them seen once, and the ten largest clones take approximately 0.96%. The input for sequencing was peripheral blood, taken on day 0 of MenACWY control vaccination. These receptors all stem from an adult in good health.

The genes are TRBV12-5 and TRBJ1-1, with 9 nucleotides matching TRBD1. V lost 0 bases, J lost 3 bases, and 2 bases stayed unmatched. Germline V gene lookup returns CDR1 LGHNT and CDR2 FRNRAP. The CDR3 spans 15 residues. This chain's CDR3 is CASGLVTGGYTEAFF. In nucleotides, the CDR3 is TGTGCTAGTGGTTTGGTAACAGGGGGCTACACTGAAGCTTTCTTT.

The chain is built from TRBV5-6 and TRBJ2-7; 10 bases line up with TRBD2. With V trimmed by 4 bases and J by 3 bases, 4 bases remained unmatched. CDR3 length equals 14 residues. Germline V gene data show CDR1 as SGHDT and CDR2 as YYEEEE. DNA for the CDR3: TGTGCCAGCAGCCCTGGACTAGCGGACTACGAGCAGTACTTC. Encoded protein: CASSPGLADYEQYF.

This clone was seen only once. V is TRBV24-1 and J is TRBJ1-2; D is possibly TRBD1 (6 bases). The CDR3 is 13 amino acids. Trimming left V 10 bases short and J 7 bases short, with 18 bases between. The V gene's germline CDR1 is KGHDR and CDR2 SFDVKD. The CDR3 DNA sequence: TGTGCCACGTCCGGTGGGCAGGGGCTTGGCTACACCTTC. Translating gives CATSGGQGLGYTF.

The DNA for the CDR3 is TGTGCCAGCAGCAGACCACAGGGGGTTGGCTACGAGCAGTACTTC. This encodes CASSRPQGVGYEQYF. The rearrangement joins TRBV7-6 to TRBJ2-7; 8 nucleotides agree with TRBD1. Looked up from germline, CDR1 is SGHVS and CDR2 is FNYEAQ. With 5 bases clipped from V and 3 bases from J, the junction kept 9 bases outside the gene matches. This CDR3 is built from 15 residues.

The rearrangement joins TRBV7-2 to TRBJ2-1, with D possibly matching TRBD1 (6 bases). Trimming stripped 4 bases from V and 6 bases from J, with 16 bases between. Germline CDR1 is SGHTA and CDR2 is FQGNSA. CDR3 size: 15 residues. In nucleotides, the CDR3 is TGTGCCAGCAGCTCGGGACAACCTGGGGGCAATGAGCAGTTCTTC. Amino acids: CASSSGQPGGNEQFF.

The rearrangement links TRBV5-1 to TRBJ2-4, with 7 bases matching TRBD1. Germline CDR1 SGHRS, CDR2 YFSETQ. V lost 4 bases, J lost 8 bases, and 9 bases stayed unmatched. The CDR3 spans 14 residues. This CDR3 is CASSHATGLDIQYF. For the CDR3, the DNA is TGCGCCAGCAGCCACGCGACAGGGCTGGACATTCAGTACTTC.

The chain is built from TRBV5-4 and TRBJ2-7, with D perhaps given as TRBD1 or TRBD2 (6 bases each). CDR3 length: 15 residues. V lost 6 bases and J lost 4, with 20 bases in between. Germline-derived CDR1 and CDR2 are SGHNT and YYREEE (reference sequence). CDR3 region: CASTQDLGGRYEQYF. As DNA, the CDR3 is TGTGCCAGCACCCAAGACCTGGGGGGCCGATACGAGCAGTACTTC.

The chain is built from TRBV28 and TRBJ1-3; possibly TRBD1 for D (5 bases). CDR1 is MDHEN, CDR2 SYDVKM, per germline. Trimming shortened V by 3 bases and J by 4 bases, and 10 bases separated the two germline ends. This CDR3 comprises 14 residues. The CDR3 DNA follows: TGTGCCAGCAGTTTGGGGGGGAAAGGAAACACCATATATTTT. Its protein is CASSLGGKGNTIYF. Looking up the rest from reference TRBV28 and TRBJ1-3 gives the full variable domain: DVKVTQSSRYLVKRTGEKVFLECVQDMDHENMFWYRQDPGLGLRLIYFSYDVKMKEKGDIPEGYSVSREKKERFSLILESASTNQTSMYLCASSLGGKGNTIYFGEGSWLTVV.

The gene calls are TRBV11-2 and TRBJ2-1; D gene unclear. Germline V gene lookup returns CDR1 SGHAT and CDR2 FQNNGV. This CDR3 has 14 residues. Trimming took off 3 bases at V and 0 bases at J, with 6 bases between the two ends. This CDR3 is CASSLGFSYNEQFF. The CDR3 DNA is TGTGCCAGCAGCTTGGGGTTCTCCTACAATGAGCAGTTCTTC.

This rearrangement joins TRBV27 to TRBJ2-1, with 10 nucleotides matching TRBD2. This CDR3 is 13 amino acids long. Per germline, CDR1 MNHEY and CDR2 SMNVEV (reference sequence). J lost 10 bases, V lost 6 bases, and 6 bases had no gene match. The CDR3 nucleotides read TGTGCCAGCAGCCCAGCGGGAGGGAGGGAGCAGTTCTTC. As protein: CASSPAGGREQFF.

The chain recombines TRBV19 with TRBJ1-2, with 7 bases lining up with TRBD1. Germline CDR1 and CDR2: LNHDA and SQIVND (reference sequence). CDR3 length: 13 residues. Unmatched junction bases numbered 9, after V lost 6 bases and J lost 8 bases. The CDR3 DNA is TGTGCCAGTAGATTGGACAGGTCGGGCGGCTACACCTTC. It encodes CASRLDRSGGYTF.

This clone has a handful of counts. V and J are TRBV5-1 and TRBJ2-1; 7 bases line up with TRBD1. Trimming cost V 0 bases and J 9 bases; bases outside gene matches: 3. Germline CDR1 and CDR2: SGHRS and YFSETQ. The CDR3 has 13 amino acids. This chain's CDR3 is CASSLGQGSEQFF. DNA of the CDR3: TGCGCCAGCAGCTTGGGACAGGGAAGTGAGCAGTTCTTC.

This chain links TRBV9 with TRBJ2-3; 10 bases map to TRBD2. CDR1 SGDLS and CDR2 YYNGEE come from the germline V gene. The V and J ends lost 3 bases and 0 bases, in that order; junction bases with no gene match: 4. The CDR3 has 16 amino acids. The CDR3 nucleotides are TGTGCCAGCAGCGGTAGCGGGGGGCATAGCACAGATACGCAGTATTTT. Amino acid sequence: CASSGSGGHSTDTQYF.

In its sample, this clone was seen once. This sequence joins TRBV9 and TRBJ1-6, with TRBD1 identical over 7 bases. There are 15 residues in the CDR3. With 4 bases clipped from V and 7 bases from J, the junction kept 8 bases outside the gene matches. Germline CDR1 and CDR2: SGDLS and YYNGEE. The CDR3 DNA reads TGTGCCAGCAGCATCAGGGACAGTAAGAATTCACCCCTCCACTTT. This translates into CASSIRDSKNSPLHF. Looking up the rest from reference TRBV9 and TRBJ1-6 gives the full variable domain: DSGVTQTPKHLITATGQRVTLRCSPRSGDLSVYWYQQSLDQGLQFLIQYYNGEERAKGNILERFSAQQFPDLHSELNLSSLELGDSALYFCASSIRDSKNSPLHFGNGTRLTVT.

The chain links TRBV10-3 to TRBJ1-4; D unclear. Germline V gene lookup returns CDR1 ENHRY and CDR2 SYGVKD. There are 15 residues in the CDR3. The V end lost 3 bases, the J end lost 6 bases, and 14 bases lay between the germline ends. The CDR3 here is CAISDHDGADEKLFF. The CDR3 DNA follows: TGTGCCATCAGTGACCATGACGGAGCAGATGAAAAACTGTTTTTT.

CDR3 DNA sequence: TGTGCCAGCAGCCCAGGGACTAGCGGACGAACAGATACGCAGTATTTT. This gives the protein CASSPGTSGRTDTQYF. The chain has TRBV9 and TRBJ2-3; 11 positions match TRBD2. Germline CDR1 is SGDLS and CDR2 is YYNGEE. CDR3 length equals 16 residues. The V segment lost 4 bases and the J segment 3 bases; nucleotides outside the gene matches: 7.

This rearrangement joins TRBV12-5 to TRBJ1-2, with D unclear. The length of the CDR3 is 12 residues. The germline V and J ends were trimmed by 8 bases and 7 bases, with 14 bases remaining between them. The germline CDR1 and CDR2 sequences are LGHNT and FRNRAP. As DNA, the CDR3 is TGTGCTAGTCGGGCCCCAACCACTGGCTACACCTTC. Its protein product is CASRAPTTGYTF.

The rearrangement uses TRBV5-1 and TRBJ2-7, with 12 bases lining up with TRBD1. The junction had 3 bases not matched to a gene; V was cut back by 5 bases and J by 6 bases. Germline lookup yields CDR1 SGHRS and CDR2 YFSETQ. The CDR3 loop spans 13 amino acids. The CDR3 DNA is TGCGCCAGCAGGGGACAGGGGGCAGGCGAGCAGTACTTC. Its translation: CASRGQGAGEQYF.

The V and J genes are TRBV19 and TRBJ2-2, with 9 positions matching TRBD2. The germline V gene has CDR1 LNHDA and CDR2 SQIVND (reference sequence). V lost 7 bases to trimming and J lost 7 bases; unmatched junction nucleotides: 4. This CDR3 contains 13 residues. For the CDR3, the DNA is TGTGCCAGTACCGGGACTAGCATCGGGGAGCTGTTTTTT. This translates into CASTGTSIGELFF.

This clone was detected once. The V and J genes are TRBV9 and TRBJ1-1; TRBD1 is a possible D gene (6 bases). The CDR3 length is 14 residues. Germline V gives CDR1 SGDLS, CDR2 YYNGEE. The ends were cut back, 5 bases at V and 1 base at J, with 12 bases in the middle. The CDR3 bases are TGTGCCAGCAGGGGTGGGGGACAGAACACTGAAGCTTTCTTT. Its translation: CASRGGGQNTEAFF.

V is TRBV4-1 and J is TRBJ1-1, with D hard to call. CDR3 length equals 13 residues. V was trimmed by 4 bases and J by 3 bases, leaving 9 bases between them. Germline-derived CDR1 and CDR2 are MGHRA and YSYEKL. The CDR3 is CASSPRRDTEAFF. Here the CDR3 DNA reads TGCGCCAGCAGCCCACGTAGGGACACTGAAGCTTTCTTT.

The chain joins TRBV7-3 to TRBJ2-4; 9 bases are a match to TRBD1. There are 13 residues in the CDR3. V lost 5 bases to trimming and J lost 8 bases; unmatched junction nucleotides: 4. Germline V gene data show CDR1 as SGHTA and CDR2 as FQGTGA. The CDR3 is CASSQRTGDIQYF. For the CDR3, the DNA is TGTGCCAGCAGCCAGCGGACAGGGGACATTCAGTACTTC.

The rearrangement joins TRBV3-1 (or the pseudogene TRBV3-2) to TRBJ1-3, with TRBD1 as a possible D gene (5 bases). Germline assignment: CDR1 LGHDT and CDR2 YNNKEL (reference sequence). This CDR3 has 15 amino acids. V was clipped by 4 bases and J by 2 bases, with 12 bases between them. In DNA form, the CDR3 reads TGTGCCAGCAGCCCGGGGGGGTATCCTGGAAACACCATATATTTT. Protein sequence: CASSPGGYPGNTIYF.

This clone was seen just once. V usage is TRBV5-1 and J usage is TRBJ1-1; 7 bases agree with TRBD1. The CDR3 extends over 15 amino acids. The germline gives CDR1 SGHRS, CDR2 YFSETQ. The junction had 7 bases not matched to a gene; V was cut back by 4 bases and J by 1 base. CDR3 coding DNA: TGCGCCAGCAGCCGAGTCAGGGGGTCGAACACTGAAGCTTTCTTT. Its translation: CASSRVRGSNTEAFF.